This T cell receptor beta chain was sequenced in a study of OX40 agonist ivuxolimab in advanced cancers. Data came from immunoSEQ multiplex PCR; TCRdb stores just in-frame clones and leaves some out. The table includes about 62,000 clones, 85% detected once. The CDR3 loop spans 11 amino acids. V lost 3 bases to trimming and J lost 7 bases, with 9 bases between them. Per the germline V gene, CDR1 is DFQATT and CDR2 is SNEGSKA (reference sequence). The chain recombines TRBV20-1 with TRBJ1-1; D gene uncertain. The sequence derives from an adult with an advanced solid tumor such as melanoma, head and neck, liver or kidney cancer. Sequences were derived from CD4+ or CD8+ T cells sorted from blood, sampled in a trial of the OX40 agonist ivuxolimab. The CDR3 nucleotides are TGCAGTGCTAGCGATAGGGATGAAGCTTTCTTT. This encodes CSASDRDEAFF.